Shown below are 11 T cell receptor beta chains from a single sample sequenced in a study of T cells in Graves' hyperthyroidism and ophthalmopathy. Amplified regions were TCR beta CDR3 sequences from RNA transcripts. First-round RT-PCR with HTBI primers amplified the TCR CDR3 region. MiXCR was run by TCRdb on the multiplex PCR reads, yielding one entry per CDR3 protein. This sample yields roughly 160,000 distinct CDR3 sequences, of which around 8.9% are seen a single time; less than 25% belongs to the top ten. The sequenced sample consisted of blood. The receptors shown here come from a woman aged 18-30 years with Graves' hyperthyroidism that later progressed to Graves' ophthalmopathy.

This clonotype was seen many times. This chain joins TRBV28 and TRBJ1-1, with a possible D match to TRBD1 (5 bases). The CDR3 has 12 residues. V was pared by 8 bases and J by 6 bases, with 13 bases between. The germline gives CDR1 MDHEN, CDR2 SYDVKM. As DNA, the CDR3 is TGTGCCAGCGCAACAGGTTCCTCTGAAGCTTTCTTT. Its protein is CASATGSSEAFF.

This clonotype has more than one count but fewer than ten. The CDR3 reads CSVLFPTSYEQYF. The CDR3 coding sequence is TGCAGCGTTCTTTTTCCCACTAGCTACGAGCAGTACTTC. The gene calls are TRBV29-1 and TRBJ2-7, with D perhaps TRBD2 (5 bases). This CDR3 contains 13 residues. The germline gives CDR1 SQVTM, CDR2 ANQGSEA. Trimming removed 5 bases at V and 3 bases at J, with 14 bases between.

This clonotype has at least ten counts. A much larger clone sits a single nucleotide away, making a read error possible. V gene TRBV30 combines with J gene TRBJ2-1, with unresolved D. The CDR3 sequence is 12 residues long. Germline V gene data show CDR1 as GTSNPN and CDR2 as SVGIG (reference sequence). The CDR3 DNA sequence: TGTGTCTGGGGTAAATCCTACAATGAGCAGTTCTTC. This sequence encodes CVWGKSYNEQFF.

In this sample, this clonotype turned up a few times. CDR3 region: CASSEAGVGGQSGEAFF. The DNA of the CDR3 is TGTGCCAGCAGTGAAGCGGGTGTGGGGGGCCAGAGCGGTGAAGCTTTCTTT. The chain combines TRBV6-1 with TRBJ1-1, with D possibly being TRBD1 (6 bases). The germline gives CDR1 MNHNS, CDR2 SASEGT. CDR3 length: 17 residues. Between the trimmed V and J ends, which lost 0 bases and 7 bases, there was a span of 21 bases.

This clonotype was counted ten times or more. The V call is TRBV5-1, the J call TRBJ2-3; 11 nucleotides line up with TRBD1. Germline V CDR1 and CDR2: SGHRS, YFSETQ. V lost 0 bases to trimming and J lost 2 bases; unmatched junction nucleotides: 8. CDR3 size: 18 residues. The CDR3 DNA follows: TGCGCCAGCAGCTTGGCAAAGGGGACAGGGGGGTTCACAGATACGCAGTATTTT. Encoded protein: CASSLAKGTGGFTDTQYF.

At least ten counts were recorded for this clonotype. This chain connects TRBV12-3 or TRBV12-4 to TRBJ1-3; 7 bases match TRBD1. CDR3 length: 14 amino acids. V lost 4 bases, J lost 2 bases, and 2 bases stayed unmatched. The CDR3, as DNA: TGTGCCAGCAGTTCCGGGACAGCTGGAAACACCATATATTTT. Amino acid sequence: CASSSGTAGNTIYF.

This clonotype came up many times. In nucleotides, the CDR3 is TGCAGCGTCCGGGACGGACTCAATCAGCCCCAGCATTTT. This sequence encodes CSVRDGLNQPQHF. The V call is TRBV29-1, the J call TRBJ1-5; D perhaps matches TRBD1 (5 bases). The CDR3 totals 13 residues. Germline values: CDR1 SQVTM, CDR2 ANQGSEA. Trimming stripped 6 bases from V and 3 bases from J, with 12 bases between.

Ten or more counts support this clonotype. This chain joins TRBV18 and TRBJ1-4; possibly TRBD1 for D (5 bases). Deletions cut 0 bases from V and 3 bases from J, with 17 bases between. Germline V gene data show CDR1 as KGHSH and CDR2 as LQKENI. The CDR3 runs to 18 residues. The CDR3 region has the DNA TGTGCCAGCTCACCACCGGGACTCTTTTTTGGGGCTAATGAAAAACTGTTTTTT. This gives the protein CASSPPGLFFGANEKLFF.

At least ten counts were recorded for this clonotype. The chain carries TRBV30 and TRBJ1-4; D call uncertain. The CDR3 is 11 residues long. Trimming cost V 3 bases and J 8 bases, with 7 bases left between them. Germline V gene sequence: CDR1 GTSNPN, CDR2 SVGIG (reference sequence). CDR3 in amino acids: CAWSSAEKLFF. CDR3 nucleotides: TGTGCCTGGAGCTCGGCCGAAAAACTGTTTTTT.

Notes on this clonotype: A much more abundant neighbour one base away suggests this may be a read error. The chain couples TRBV27 to TRBJ2-1; a possible D gene is TRBD1 (5 bases). Germline values: CDR1 MNHEY, CDR2 SMNVEV (reference sequence). The CDR3 has 17 residues. V lost 3 bases to trimming and J lost 2 bases, with 17 bases between them. In DNA form, the CDR3 reads TGTGCCAGCAGTTTCTCAGTAGGGATGGACACCTACAATGAGCAGTTCTTC. Protein sequence: CASSFSVGMDTYNEQFF.

This clonotype was observed at least ten times. The chain joins TRBV6-4 to TRBJ1-1; D not resolved. CDR1 is MRHNA and CDR2 is SNTAGT in the germline V gene. V was trimmed by 4 bases and J by 5 bases, leaving 11 bases between them. There are 13 residues in the CDR3. The chain's CDR3 is CASSVSIGTEAFF. CDR3 coding DNA: TGTGCCAGCAGTGTATCGATCGGGACTGAAGCTTTCTTT.